This T cell receptor beta chain is from a study of regulatory T cells in long-lasting Graves disease. This clonotype was observed at least ten times. Library construction for TCR beta used iRepertoire HTBI primers and Arm-PCR of CDR3 regions. Each CDR3 protein is one row after TCRdb ran MiXCR on the multiplex PCR reads. The sample includes roughly 410,000 distinct CDR3 sequences, approximately 16% of them seen just once. The time point denotes: newly diagnosed GD, antithyroid drugs for less than 3 months. The TCR library was made from RNA that had been extracted from PBMCs in TRIzol. This sample was shared with a second study, whose subject was T cells in Graves' hyperthyroidism and ophthalmopathy.

Source: peripheral blood mononuclear cells (PBMCs), taken at new diagnosis, from a patient treated with antithyroid drugs. This TCR was sampled from a woman aged 40 to 49 with Graves disease.

The CDR3 region has the DNA TGTGCCAGCAGTGATAAGGTTAACACCGGGGAGCTGTTTTTT. This gives the protein CASSDKVNTGELFF. The gene calls are TRBV2 and TRBJ2-2; D not resolved. Looked up from germline, CDR1 is SNHLY and CDR2 is FYNNEI. The CDR3 is 14 residues long. With 3 bases removed from V and 2 bases from J, the gap between germline ends came to 7 bases.